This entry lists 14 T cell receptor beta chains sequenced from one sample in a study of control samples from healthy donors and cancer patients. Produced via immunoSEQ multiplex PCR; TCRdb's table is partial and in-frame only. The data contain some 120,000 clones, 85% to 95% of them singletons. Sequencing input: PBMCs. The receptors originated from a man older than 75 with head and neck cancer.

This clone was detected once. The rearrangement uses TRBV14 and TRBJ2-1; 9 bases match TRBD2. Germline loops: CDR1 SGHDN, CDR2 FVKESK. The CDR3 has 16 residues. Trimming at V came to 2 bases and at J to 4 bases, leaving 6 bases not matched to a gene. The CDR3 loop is CASSQFAGGTYNEQFF. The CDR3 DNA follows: TGTGCCAGCAGCCAATTTGCGGGGGGGACTTACAATGAGCAGTTCTTC.

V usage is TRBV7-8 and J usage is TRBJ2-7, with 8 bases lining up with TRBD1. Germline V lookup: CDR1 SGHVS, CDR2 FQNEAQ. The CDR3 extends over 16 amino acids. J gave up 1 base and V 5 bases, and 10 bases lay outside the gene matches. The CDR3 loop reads CASSPYWGQVSYEQYF. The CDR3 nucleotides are TGTGCCAGCAGCCCCTATTGGGGACAGGTATCCTACGAGCAGTACTTC.

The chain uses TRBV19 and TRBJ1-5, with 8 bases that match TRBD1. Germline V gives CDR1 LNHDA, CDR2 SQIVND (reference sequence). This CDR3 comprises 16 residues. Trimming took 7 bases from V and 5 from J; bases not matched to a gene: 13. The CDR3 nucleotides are TGTGCCAGTAATCTACTCCCGGACAGGGAGGATCAGCCCCAGCATTTT. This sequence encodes CASNLLPDREDQPQHF.

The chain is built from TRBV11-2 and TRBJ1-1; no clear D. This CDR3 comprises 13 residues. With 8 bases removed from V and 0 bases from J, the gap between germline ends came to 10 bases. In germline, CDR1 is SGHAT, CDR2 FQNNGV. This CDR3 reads CASANGMNTEAFF. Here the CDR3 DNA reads TGTGCCAGCGCTAACGGCATGAACACTGAAGCTTTCTTT. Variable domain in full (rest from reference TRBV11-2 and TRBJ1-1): EAGVAQSPRYKIIEKRQSVAFWCNPISGHATLYWYQQILGQGPKLLIQFQNNGVVDDSQLPKDRFSAERLKGVDSTLKIQPAKLEDSAVYLCASANGMNTEAFFGQGTRLTVV.

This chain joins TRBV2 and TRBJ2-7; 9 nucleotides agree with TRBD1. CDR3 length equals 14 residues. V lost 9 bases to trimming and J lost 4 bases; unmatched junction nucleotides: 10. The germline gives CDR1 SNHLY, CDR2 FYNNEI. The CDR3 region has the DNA TGTGCCAGTACCTACACAGGGGGCAGGTACGAGCAGTACTTC. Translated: CASTYTGGRYEQYF.

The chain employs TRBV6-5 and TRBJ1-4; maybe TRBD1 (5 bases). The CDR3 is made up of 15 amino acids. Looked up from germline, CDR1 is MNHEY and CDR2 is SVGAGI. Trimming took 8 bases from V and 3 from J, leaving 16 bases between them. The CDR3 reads CASSYGPGSNEKLFF. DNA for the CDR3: TGTGCCAGCTCCTATGGCCCAGGGTCTAATGAAAAACTGTTTTTT.

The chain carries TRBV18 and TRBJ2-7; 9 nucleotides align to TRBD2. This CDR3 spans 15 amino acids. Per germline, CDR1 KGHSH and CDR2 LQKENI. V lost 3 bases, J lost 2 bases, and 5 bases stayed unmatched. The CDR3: CASSPFGTSTYEQYF. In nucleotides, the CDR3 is TGTGCCAGCTCACCTTTCGGGACTAGCACCTACGAGCAGTACTTC.

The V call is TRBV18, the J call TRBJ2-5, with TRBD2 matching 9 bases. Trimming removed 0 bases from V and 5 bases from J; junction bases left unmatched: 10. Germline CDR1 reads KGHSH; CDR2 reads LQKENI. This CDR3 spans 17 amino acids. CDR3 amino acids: CASSPPLGGRAWETQYF. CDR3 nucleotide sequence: TGTGCCAGCTCACCACCCCTCGGCGGGAGGGCCTGGGAGACCCAGTACTTC.

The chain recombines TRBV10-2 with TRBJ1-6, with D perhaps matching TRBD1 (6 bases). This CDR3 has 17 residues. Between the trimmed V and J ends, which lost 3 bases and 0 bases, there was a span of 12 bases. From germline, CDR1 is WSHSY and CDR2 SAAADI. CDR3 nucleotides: TGCGCCAGCAGTGATGGCAGGGGCAGCTCCTATAATTCACCCCTCCACTTT. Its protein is CASSDGRGSSYNSPLHF.

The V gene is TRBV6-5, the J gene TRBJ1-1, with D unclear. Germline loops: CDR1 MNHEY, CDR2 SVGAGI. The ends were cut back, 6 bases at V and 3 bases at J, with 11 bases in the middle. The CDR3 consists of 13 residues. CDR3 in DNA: TGTGCCAGCAGAGCCTCTGGGGACACTGAAGCTTTCTTT. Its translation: CASRASGDTEAFF.

The CDR3 here is CASSAHSGFISTDTQYF. In nucleotides, the CDR3 is TGTGCCAGCAGCGCACACTCCGGGTTCATCTCCACAGATACGCAGTATTTT. The genes are TRBV3-1 (or the pseudogene TRBV3-2) and TRBJ2-3; D gene uncertain. V lost 5 bases and J 2 bases, leaving 20 bases between the germline ends. The CDR3 spans 17 residues. From germline, CDR1 is LGHDT and CDR2 YNNKEL (reference sequence).

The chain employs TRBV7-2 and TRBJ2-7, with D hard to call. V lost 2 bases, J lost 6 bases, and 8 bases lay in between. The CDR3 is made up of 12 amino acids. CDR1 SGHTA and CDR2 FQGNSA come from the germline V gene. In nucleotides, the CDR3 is TGTGCCAGCAGCTTAAAAGGCCTCGAGCAGTACTTC. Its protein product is CASSLKGLEQYF.

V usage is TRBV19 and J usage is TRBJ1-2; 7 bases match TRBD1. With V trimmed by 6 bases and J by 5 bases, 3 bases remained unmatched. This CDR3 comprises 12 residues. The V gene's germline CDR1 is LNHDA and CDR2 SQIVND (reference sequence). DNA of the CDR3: TGTGCCAGTAGAGGGACAGAATATGGCTACACCTTC. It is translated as CASRGTEYGYTF.

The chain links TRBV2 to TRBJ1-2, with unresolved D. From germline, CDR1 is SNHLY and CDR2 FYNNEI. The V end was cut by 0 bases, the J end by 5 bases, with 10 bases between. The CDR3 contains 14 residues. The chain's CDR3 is CASSEAPATYGYTF. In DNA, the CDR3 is TGTGCCAGCAGTGAAGCTCCGGCGACTTATGGCTACACCTTC.